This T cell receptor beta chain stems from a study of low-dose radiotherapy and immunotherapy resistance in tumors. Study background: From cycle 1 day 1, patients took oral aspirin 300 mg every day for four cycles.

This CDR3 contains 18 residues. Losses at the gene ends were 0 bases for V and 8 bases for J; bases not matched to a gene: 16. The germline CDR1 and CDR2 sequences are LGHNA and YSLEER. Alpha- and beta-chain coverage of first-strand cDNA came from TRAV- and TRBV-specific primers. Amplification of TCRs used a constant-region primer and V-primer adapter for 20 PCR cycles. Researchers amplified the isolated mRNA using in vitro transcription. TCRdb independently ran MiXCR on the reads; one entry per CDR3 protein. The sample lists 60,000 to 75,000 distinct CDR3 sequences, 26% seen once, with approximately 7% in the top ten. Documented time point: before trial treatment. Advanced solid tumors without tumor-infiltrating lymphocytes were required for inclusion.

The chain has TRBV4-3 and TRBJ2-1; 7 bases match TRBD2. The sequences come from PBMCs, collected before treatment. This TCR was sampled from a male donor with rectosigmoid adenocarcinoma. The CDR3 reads CASSQDQWAAGYRDEQFF. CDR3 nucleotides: TGCGCCAGCAGCCAAGATCAGTGGGCAGCGGGGTATCGGGATGAGCAGTTCTTC.